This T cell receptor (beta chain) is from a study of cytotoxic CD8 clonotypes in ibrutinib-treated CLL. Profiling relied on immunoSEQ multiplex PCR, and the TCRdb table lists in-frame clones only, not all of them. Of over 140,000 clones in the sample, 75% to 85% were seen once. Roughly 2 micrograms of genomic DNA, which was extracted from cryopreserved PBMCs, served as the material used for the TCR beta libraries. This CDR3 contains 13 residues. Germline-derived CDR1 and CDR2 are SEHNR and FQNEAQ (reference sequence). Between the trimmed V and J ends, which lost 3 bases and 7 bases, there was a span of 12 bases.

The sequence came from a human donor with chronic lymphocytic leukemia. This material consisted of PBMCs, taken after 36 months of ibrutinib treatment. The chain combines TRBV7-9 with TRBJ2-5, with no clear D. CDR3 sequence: CASSLNLLGTQYF. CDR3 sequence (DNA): TGTGCCAGCAGCTTGAACCTACTGGGGACCCAGTACTTC.